These 10 T cell receptor beta chains were all obtained from the same sample, sequenced in a study of shared clonotypes between healthy human individuals. Repertoires were generated with immunoSEQ multiplex PCR, while TCRdb's copy carries only in-frame clones and drops some. There are over a million clones in the sample; about 80% occur only once, and under 0.6% lies in the top ten. The sequenced sample was memory CD4+ T cells from PBMCs. Subset indicated: CD45RA-negative fraction. All receptors come from a man aged 18-30 years in good health. Some clones in this sample may be carry-over from other donors' samples.

This clone came up once. CDR3 in DNA: TGTGCCAGCAGCTTAGGTTTTGGGAGCGGTGGAGATACGCAGTATTTT. It specifies CASSLGFGSGGDTQYF. The V and J genes are TRBV7-9 and TRBJ2-3; D might be TRBD2 (5 bases). V was cut by 1 base and J by 5 bases, with 16 bases left in between. CDR1 and CDR2 from the germline V gene are SEHNR and FQNEAQ (reference sequence). CDR3 size: 16 residues.

The rearrangement joins TRBV7-9 to TRBJ2-5, with 10 bases aligning to TRBD2. The CDR3 runs to 15 residues. With 2 bases clipped from V and 2 bases from J, the junction kept 2 bases outside the gene matches. Germline V gene lookup returns CDR1 SEHNR and CDR2 FQNEAQ (reference sequence). The DNA for the CDR3 is TGTGCCAGCAGCTTACCAGCGGGAGGGCAAGAGACCCAGTACTTC. Its translation: CASSLPAGGQETQYF.

The chain combines TRBV11-2 with TRBJ2-3; the D call may be TRBD1 or TRBD2 (5 bases each). The CDR3 loop spans 16 amino acids. Per germline, CDR1 SGHAT and CDR2 FQNNGV. V was clipped by 4 bases and J by 1 base, with 15 bases between them. DNA for the CDR3: TGTGCCAGCAGCTCCCATGGGGGTGGCGGCACAGATACGCAGTATTTT. Protein: CASSSHGGGGTDTQYF.

CDR3 DNA: TGTGCCAGCAGTTTATATCGACGGGGTCGCCTCGGGGAGACCCAGTACTTC. This sequence encodes CASSLYRRGRLGETQYF. The genes are TRBV28 and TRBJ2-5; D might be TRBD2 (5 bases). The CDR3 consists of 17 residues. Germline CDR1 MDHEN, CDR2 SYDVKM. Trimming stripped 1 base from V and 5 bases from J, with 20 bases between.

This clone was seen a few times. The V gene is TRBV7-9, the J gene TRBJ2-3; D not certain. Looked up from germline, CDR1 is SEHNR and CDR2 is FQNEAQ (reference sequence). The V end lost 0 bases, the J end lost 2 bases, and 21 bases lay between the germline ends. This CDR3 contains 19 residues. CDR3 DNA: TGTGCCAGCAGCTTAGCGAATTTTGCCGGGCCAGCGTACACAGATACGCAGTATTTT. Translation: CASSLANFAGPAYTDTQYF.

The chain combines TRBV10-3 with TRBJ1-1, with D hard to call. The germline V gene encodes CDR1 ENHRY and CDR2 SYGVKD. This CDR3 contains 16 residues. V was shortened by 5 bases and J by 2 bases, with 18 bases between the two germline ends. This CDR3 reads CAISSLGPGGNTEAFF. The CDR3 bases are TGTGCCATCAGTTCCCTAGGCCCGGGAGGAAACACTGAAGCTTTCTTT.

The rearrangement uses TRBV20-1 and TRBJ2-4; D gene uncertain. Germline V gene lookup returns CDR1 DFQATT and CDR2 SNEGSKA (reference sequence). V was pared by 3 bases and J by 9 bases, with 6 bases between. The CDR3 has 10 residues. The CDR3 loop reads CSASVGIQYF. As DNA, the CDR3 is TGCAGTGCTAGTGTGGGCATTCAGTACTTC.

This chain connects TRBV6-1 to TRBJ2-7; 12 positions agree with TRBD2. Germline values: CDR1 MNHNS, CDR2 SASEGT. The CDR3 consists of 14 residues. V lost 6 bases and J lost 5; bases outside the gene matches: 5. Here the CDR3 reads CASRRTSGINEQYF. CDR3 DNA sequence: TGTGCCAGCAGGAGGACTAGCGGGATAAACGAGCAGTACTTC.

The chain is built from TRBV4-2 and TRBJ2-7; 8 nucleotides agree with TRBD2. The V gene's germline CDR1 is LGHNA and CDR2 YNFKEQ. This CDR3 is built from 16 residues. V shed 0 bases and J 3 bases; nucleotides not matched to a gene: 7. The CDR3 DNA is TGTGCCAGCAGCCAAGATACGGCGGGAGGCGACTACGAGCAGTACTTC. Protein: CASSQDTAGGDYEQYF.

This chain uses TRBV7-3 with TRBJ2-3; TRBD2 aligns across 15 bases. Germline assignment: CDR1 SGHTA and CDR2 FQGTGA. The CDR3 loop spans 16 amino acids. With V trimmed by 4 bases and J by 3 bases, 2 bases remained unmatched. CDR3 sequence (DNA): TGTGCCAGCAGCTCAGGACTAGCGGGAGGGACAGATACGCAGTATTTT. Amino acid sequence: CASSSGLAGGTDTQYF.